This TCR beta chain was sequenced in a study of beta chain features in type 1 diabetes. CDR1 SGHRS and CDR2 YFSETQ come from the germline V gene. Trimming pared 0 bases from V and 9 bases from J, leaving 16 bases between. This CDR3 is 15 amino acids long. Post-sort purity exceeded 98% for all sorted populations. Regarding the study as a whole: Type 1 diabetes patients had fewer VDJ junction insertions and more deletions. Type 1 diabetes patients had TCRB CDR3s that were shorter (moderately but significantly so) in all four CD4+ subsets. The similarity of naive, central memory and Treg TCRB repertoires appeared greater among patients than among healthy donors.

For this clone: Its cognate antigen is unknown.

Expressed TCRB transcripts were sequenced because the entire RNA isolate underwent reverse transcription. Each sample of naive, central memory or regulatory T cells had, on average, about 3.5 million reads. This table comes from immunoSEQ multiplex PCR, and its TCRdb copy is limited to in-frame clones, with some not included. There are a few hundred thousand clones in the sample; around 13% occur only once, and 0.0095% to 0.011% lies in the top ten. Material: naive CD4+ T cells from blood. The sequence derives from a young woman with type 1 diabetes. The V call is TRBV5-1, the J call TRBJ2-1, with D possibly matching TRBD2 (6 bases). The CDR3 spells CASSLGGTVRSEQFF. The CDR3 DNA is TGCGCCAGCAGCTTGGGCGGGACCGTTCGCAGTGAGCAGTTCTTC.